This is a list of T cell receptor beta chains from one sample in a study of T cell responses to AZD1222 COVID-19 vaccine. TCRdb's table, derived via immunoSEQ multiplex PCR, lists solely in-frame clones and lacks some. This table holds tens of thousands of clones, more than 85% found once. The sequencing here drew on peripheral blood, taken 28 days after the second AZD1222 dose. These receptors came from an adult who received the AZD1222 COVID-19 vaccine. The CDR3 runs from the conserved cysteine through the conserved F or W. The D gene is left open where the match is weak. Not all rows give a size; the values are once, few, many and, for expanded clones, a class.

TRBD2,TRBJ2-1,TRBV10-1,.,CASRQETSDPLEQFF,TGCGCCAGCAGGCAGGAGACTAGCGACCCTCTGGAGCAGTTCTTC
.,TRBJ1-3,TRBV11-3,.,CASSAGESGNTIYF,TGTGCCAGCAGCGCAGGGGAATCTGGAAACACCATATATTTT
TRBD1,TRBJ1-5,TRBV18,.,CASSLGQGTGQPQHF,TGTGCCAGCTCCCTGGGACAGGGGACAGGTCAGCCCCAGCATTTT
TRBD2,TRBJ2-1,TRBV18,.,CASSPLLADHYNEQFF,TGTGCCAGCTCACCGCTCCTAGCGGATCACTACAATGAGCAGTTCTTC
.,TRBJ2-1,TRBV2,once,CASSSSGRPNEQFF,TGTGCCAGCAGTTCAAGCGGACGCCCAAATGAGCAGTTCTTC
TRBD2,TRBJ2-1,TRBV10-3,.,CAISEGLAGVNGEQFF,TGTGCCATCAGTGAGGGGCTAGCGGGAGTAAACGGTGAGCAGTTCTTC
.,TRBJ2-3,TRBV9,.,CASSQDLGVGDTQYF,TGTGCCAGCAGCCAAGATCTGGGAGTTGGAGATACGCAGTATTTT
.,TRBJ1-1,TRBV7-9,.,CASSSAGLTEAFF,TGTGCCAGCAGCTCGGCCGGACTCACTGAAGCTTTCTTT
.,TRBJ2-7,TRBV4-1,.,CASGPRDVAYEQYF,TGCGCCAGCGGCCCCCGGGACGTCGCCTACGAGCAGTACTTC
.,TRBJ1-4,TRBV15,.,CATSRDGGPSEKLFF,TGTGCCACCAGCAGAGATGGGGGGCCGAGTGAAAAACTGTTTTTT
TRBD1,TRBJ2-1,TRBV6-2/TRBV6-3,.,CASSYGGTGLDEQFF,TGTGCCAGCAGTTACGGGGGGACAGGGTTAGATGAGCAGTTCTTC
TRBD2,TRBJ2-1,TRBV6-1,.,CASSEASGIGNEQFF,TGTGCCAGCAGTGAAGCTAGCGGGATTGGCAATGAGCAGTTCTTC
TRBD1,TRBJ1-2,TRBV9,.,CASSVASVGTAGYGYTF,TGTGCCAGCAGCGTAGCATCCGTGGGGACAGCCGGCTATGGCTACACCTTC
TRBD2,TRBJ2-1,TRBV27,.,CASSPRAGVDNEQFF,TGTGCCAGCAGTCCGCGAGCGGGAGTTGACAATGAGCAGTTCTTC